The clone carrying this TCR beta chain was seen only once. Its antigen remains unknown. The sample is drawn from a study of cytomegalovirus exposure and HLA in healthy donors. Findings of the study overall: At a 0.05 false discovery rate, a later analysis found around 17,000 TCR beta sequences to be associated with HLA alleles. In a later analysis, a missense DCLRE1C variant was linked to TCR beta V- and J-gene trimming.

Germline V gives CDR1 SQVTM, CDR2 ANQGSEA. With 5 bases removed from V and 3 bases from J, the gap between germline ends came to 17 bases. The CDR3 has 15 residues. The PCR ran on 60 Vbeta and 13 Jbeta primers. As originally analysed: Roughly 11 million of the about 80 million unique TCR beta chains counted in a later analysis were shared. TCRdb's copy holds only in-frame clones and misses some; the assay was immunoSEQ multiplex PCR. V and J calls and clone size are those listed in that table; D and trimming were worked out from the DNA. The table has 150,000 to 200,000 clones, more than 65% seen once.

Sequencing input: PBMCs. This TCR was sampled from a woman aged 25 to 39 in good health and CMV-seronegative. The rearrangement links TRBV29-1 to TRBJ1-5; D perhaps matches TRBD1 (6 bases). As DNA, the CDR3 is TGCAGCGTTATAATATCAGGGGTACTCAATCAGCCCCAGCATTTT. Translation gives CSVIISGVLNQPQHF.